The 4 T cell receptor beta chains below all came from one sample that was sequenced in a study of Ad26.COV2.S vaccination and SARS-CoV-2 variants. TCRdb keeps only in-frame clones here, not all; method: immunoSEQ multiplex PCR. The sample holds some 190,000 clones, around nine tenths seen once. This specimen was peripheral blood, taken after recovery from COVID-19. Receptors were obtained from a human donor who had recovered from COVID-19.

The V and J genes are TRBV14 and TRBJ2-1; D not resolved. V was cut by 5 bases and J by 7 bases, with 12 bases left in between. Germline CDR1 is SGHDN and CDR2 is FVKESK. The CDR3 sequence is 13 residues long. CDR3 bases: TGTGCCAGCAGCTCCGACTCCGGGAATGAGCAGTTCTTC. The encoded protein is CASSSDSGNEQFF.

This clone has only a few counts. The chain is built from TRBV7-9 and TRBJ1-1; TRBD1 might be the D (6 bases). Deletions cut 4 bases from V and 3 bases from J, with 9 bases between. Germline CDR1 is SEHNR and CDR2 is FQNEAQ (reference sequence). CDR3 length: 13 residues. The CDR3 sequence: CASSSRGYTEAFF. The CDR3 nucleotides read TGTGCCAGCAGCTCGAGGGGGTACACTGAAGCTTTCTTT.

The chain couples TRBV7-8 to TRBJ2-1; 8 positions agree with TRBD2. The germline gives CDR1 SGHVS, CDR2 FQNEAQ. V lost 5 bases, J lost 3 bases, and 6 bases stayed unmatched. The CDR3 sequence is 15 residues long. CDR3 DNA sequence: TGTGCCAGCAGCACTCCGGGACTAGACTACAATGAGCAGTTCTTC. This codes for CASSTPGLDYNEQFF.

The chain joins TRBV27 to TRBJ2-7; D remains ambiguous. Germline V gene lookup returns CDR1 MNHEY and CDR2 SMNVEV (reference sequence). The V end lost 4 bases, the J end lost 3 bases, and 10 bases lay between the germline ends. This CDR3 spans 13 amino acids. This CDR3 reads CASSWQVSYEQYF. In nucleotides, the CDR3 is TGTGCCAGCAGTTGGCAGGTCAGCTACGAGCAGTACTTC.